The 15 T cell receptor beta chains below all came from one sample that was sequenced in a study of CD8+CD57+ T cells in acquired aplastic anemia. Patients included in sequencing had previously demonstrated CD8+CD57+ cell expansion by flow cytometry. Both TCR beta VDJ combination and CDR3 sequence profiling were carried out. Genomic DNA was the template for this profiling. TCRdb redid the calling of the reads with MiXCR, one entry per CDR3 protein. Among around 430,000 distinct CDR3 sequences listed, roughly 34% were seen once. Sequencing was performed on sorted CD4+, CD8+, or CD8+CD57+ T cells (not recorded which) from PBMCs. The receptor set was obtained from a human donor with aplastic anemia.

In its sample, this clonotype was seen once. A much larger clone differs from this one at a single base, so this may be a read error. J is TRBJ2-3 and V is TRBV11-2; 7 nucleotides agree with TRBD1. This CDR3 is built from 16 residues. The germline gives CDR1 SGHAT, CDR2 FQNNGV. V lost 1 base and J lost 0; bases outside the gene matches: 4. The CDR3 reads CASSLVPGGSTDTQYF. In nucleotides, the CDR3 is TGTGCCAGCAGCTTAGTTCCAGGGGGAAGCACAGATACGCAGTATTTT.

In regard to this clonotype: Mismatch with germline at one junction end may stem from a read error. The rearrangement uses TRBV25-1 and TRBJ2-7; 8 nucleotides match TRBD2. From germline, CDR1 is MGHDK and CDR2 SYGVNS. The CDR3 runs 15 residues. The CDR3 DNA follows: TGCACCAGCAGGGAAGTCGGGGGGGCTTCCTACGAGCAGTACTTC. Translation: CTSREVGGASYEQYF.

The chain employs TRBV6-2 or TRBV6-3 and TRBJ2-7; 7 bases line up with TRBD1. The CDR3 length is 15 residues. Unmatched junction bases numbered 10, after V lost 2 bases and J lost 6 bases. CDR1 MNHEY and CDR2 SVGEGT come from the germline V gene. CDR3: CASSYQYRGSGEQYF. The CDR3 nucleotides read TGTGCCAGCAGTTACCAATACAGGGGTTCTGGCGAGCAGTACTTC.

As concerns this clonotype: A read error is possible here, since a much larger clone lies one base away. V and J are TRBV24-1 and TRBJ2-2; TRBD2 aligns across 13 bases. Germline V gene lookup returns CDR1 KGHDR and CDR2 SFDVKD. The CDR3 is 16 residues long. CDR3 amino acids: CATSPRTSGSSGGLFF. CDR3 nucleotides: TGTGCCACCAGTCCCCGGACTAGCGGGAGCTCCGGGGGGCTGTTTTTT.

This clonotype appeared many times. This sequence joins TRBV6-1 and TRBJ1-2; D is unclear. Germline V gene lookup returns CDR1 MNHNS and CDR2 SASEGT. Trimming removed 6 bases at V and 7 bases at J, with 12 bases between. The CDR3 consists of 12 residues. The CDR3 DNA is TGTGCCAGCAGGCGAGAGGGTCTTGGCTACACCTTC. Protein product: CASRREGLGYTF.

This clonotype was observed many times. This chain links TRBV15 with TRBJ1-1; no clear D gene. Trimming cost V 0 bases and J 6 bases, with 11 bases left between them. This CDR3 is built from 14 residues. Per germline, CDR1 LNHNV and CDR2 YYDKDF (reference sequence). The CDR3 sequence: CATSRDIKMAEAFF. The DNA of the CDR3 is TGTGCCACCAGCAGAGATATAAAGATGGCTGAAGCTTTCTTT.

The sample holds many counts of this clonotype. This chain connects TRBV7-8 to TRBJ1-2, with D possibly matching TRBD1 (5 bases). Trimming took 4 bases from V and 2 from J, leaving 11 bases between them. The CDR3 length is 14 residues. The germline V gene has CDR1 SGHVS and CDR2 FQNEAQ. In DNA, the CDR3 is TGTGCCAGCAGCTCCGCGGGGGGGAACTATGGCTACACCTTC. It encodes CASSSAGGNYGYTF.

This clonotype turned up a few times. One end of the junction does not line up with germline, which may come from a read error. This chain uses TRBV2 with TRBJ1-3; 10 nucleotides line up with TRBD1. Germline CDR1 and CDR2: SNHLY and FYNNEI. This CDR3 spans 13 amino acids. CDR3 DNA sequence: TGTGCCAGCAGTGAAGCGCTTGGGACAGGGGTGGATTTT. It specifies CASSEALGTGVDF.

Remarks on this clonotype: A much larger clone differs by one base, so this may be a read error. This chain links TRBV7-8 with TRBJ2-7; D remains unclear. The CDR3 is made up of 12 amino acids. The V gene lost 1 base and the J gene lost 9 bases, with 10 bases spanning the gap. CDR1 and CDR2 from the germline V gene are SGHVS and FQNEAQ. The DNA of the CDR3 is TGTGCCAGCAGCTTAGATCTCACCCGGCAGTACTTC. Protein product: CASSLDLTRQYF.

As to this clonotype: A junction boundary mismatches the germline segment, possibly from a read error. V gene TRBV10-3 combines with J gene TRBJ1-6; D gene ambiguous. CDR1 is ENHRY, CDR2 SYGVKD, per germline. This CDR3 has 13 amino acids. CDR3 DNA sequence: TGTGCCAGCAGTGAGAAGGAGGAATCACCCCTCCACTTT. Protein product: CASSEKEESPLHF.

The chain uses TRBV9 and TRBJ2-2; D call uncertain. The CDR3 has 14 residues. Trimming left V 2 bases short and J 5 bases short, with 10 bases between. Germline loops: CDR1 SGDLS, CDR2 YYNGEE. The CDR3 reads CASSVFWQTGELFF. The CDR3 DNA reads TGTGCCAGCAGCGTTTTTTGGCAAACCGGGGAGCTGTTTTTT.

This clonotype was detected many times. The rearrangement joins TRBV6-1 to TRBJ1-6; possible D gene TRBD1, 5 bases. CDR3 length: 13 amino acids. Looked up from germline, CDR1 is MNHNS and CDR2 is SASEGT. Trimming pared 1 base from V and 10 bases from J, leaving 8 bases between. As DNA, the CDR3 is TGTGCCAGCAGTGAAGGGGGCGTATCACCCCTCCACTTT. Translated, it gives CASSEGGVSPLHF.

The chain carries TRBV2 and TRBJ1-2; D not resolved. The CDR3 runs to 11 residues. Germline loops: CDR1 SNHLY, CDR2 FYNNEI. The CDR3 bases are TGTGCTAGCGAAGCTAACTATGGCTACACCTTC. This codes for CASEANYGYTF.

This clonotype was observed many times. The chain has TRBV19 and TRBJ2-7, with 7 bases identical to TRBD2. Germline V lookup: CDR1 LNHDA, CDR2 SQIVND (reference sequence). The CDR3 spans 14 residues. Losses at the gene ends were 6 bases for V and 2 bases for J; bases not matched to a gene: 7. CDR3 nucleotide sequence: TGTGCCAGTAGCCCATATGCGGGAGCCTACGAGCAGTACTTC. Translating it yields CASSPYAGAYEQYF. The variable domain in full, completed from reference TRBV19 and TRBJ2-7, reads DGGITQSPKYLFRKEGQNVTLSCEQNLNHDAMYWYRQDPGQGLRLIYYSQIVNDFQKGDIAEGYSVSREKKESFPLTVTSAQKNPTAFYLCASSPYAGAYEQYFGPGTRLTVT.

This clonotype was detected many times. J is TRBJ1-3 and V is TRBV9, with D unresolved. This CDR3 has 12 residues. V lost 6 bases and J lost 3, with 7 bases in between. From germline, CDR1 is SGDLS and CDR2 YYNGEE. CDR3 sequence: CASTNFGNTIYF. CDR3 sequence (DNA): TGTGCCAGCACCAATTTTGGAAACACCATATATTTT.